These T cell receptor beta chains were read from a single sample in a study of T-cell reconstitution after alpha-beta-depleted transplantation in children. A single record per CDR3 protein comes from TCRdb applying MiXCR to the PCR reads. The table shows roughly 100,000 distinct CDR3 sequences, with about 6.8% occurring only once. The sample consisted of PBMCs, taken before TCRalphabeta/CD19-depleted stem cell transplant. The origin of the receptors is a boy between 2 and 10 years old with acute lymphoblastic leukemia, due to receive a stem cell transplant. Each CDR3 is given with its conserved first and last residue. Each record gives: clone size, V gene, J gene, D gene, CDR3 DNA, CDR3 protein. A D gene is named only where the DNA matches it firmly. Some rows mark clone size as missing; the rest say once, few, many or name a class of expanded clone.

clone size: many; V gene: TRBV20-1; J gene: TRBJ2-7; D gene: .; CDR3 DNA: TGCAGTGCTTCCACAGGGTCATACGAGCAGTACTTC; CDR3 protein: CSASTGSYEQYF
clone size: .; V gene: TRBV29-1; J gene: TRBJ1-4; D gene: TRBD1; CDR3 DNA: TGCAGCGTACTTCCGGGACAGGGAATAGGAGGGGATGAAAAACTGTTTTTT; CDR3 protein: CSVLPGQGIGGDEKLFF
clone size: .; V gene: TRBV11-2; J gene: TRBJ1-1; D gene: .; CDR3 DNA: TGTGCCAGCACCCTAGAATTGAACACTGAAGCTTTCTTT; CDR3 protein: CASTLELNTEAFF
clone size: many; V gene: TRBV7-2; J gene: TRBJ2-5; D gene: .; CDR3 DNA: TGTGCCAGCAGCTTAGGCTGGCAGGGGGGTCTGGGGACCCAGTACTTC; CDR3 protein: CASSLGWQGGLGTQYF
clone size: many; V gene: TRBV5-1; J gene: TRBJ1-4; D gene: .; CDR3 DNA: TGCGCCAGCAGCTCTGGAGGGGGGCCCGTTAATGAAAAACTGTTTTTT; CDR3 protein: CASSSGGGPVNEKLFF
clone size: few; V gene: TRBV10-3; J gene: TRBJ2-3; D gene: .; CDR3 DNA: TGTGCCATCAGTCAGGGTCGGACTGGTACAGATACGCAGTATTTT; CDR3 protein: CAISQGRTGTDTQYF
clone size: many; V gene: TRBV28; J gene: TRBJ2-7; D gene: .; CDR3 DNA: TGTGCCAGCAGTTCTTCTACGGGGCAGTACTTC; CDR3 protein: CASSSSTGQYF
clone size: many; V gene: TRBV2; J gene: TRBJ1-6; D gene: .; CDR3 DNA: TGTGCCAGCAGTGCCTTCGGGGATAATTCACCCCTCCACTTT; CDR3 protein: CASSAFGDNSPLHF
clone size: few; V gene: TRBV6-1; J gene: TRBJ2-7; D gene: .; CDR3 DNA: TGTGCCAGCAGGAGGGGGGGGTACTACGAGCAGTACTTC; CDR3 protein: CASRRGGYYEQYF
clone size: many; V gene: TRBV5-6; J gene: TRBJ2-3; D gene: TRBD1; CDR3 DNA: TGTGCCAGCAGCCCCGCAGGGGGCCCCACGCAGTATTTT; CDR3 protein: CASSPAGGPTQYF
clone size: many; V gene: TRBV27; J gene: TRBJ2-7; D gene: TRBD2; CDR3 DNA: TGTGCCAGCAGTGATATAGCGGGGGCCCTCTCCTACGAGCAGTACTTC; CDR3 protein: CASSDIAGALSYEQYF
clone size: .; V gene: TRBV6-1; J gene: TRBJ2-7; D gene: .; CDR3 DNA: TGTGCCAGCAGTGAGTGGACACCTCCTACGAGGCAGTACTTC; CDR3 protein: CASSEWTPPTRQYF
clone size: few; V gene: TRBV5-4; J gene: TRBJ1-4; D gene: TRBD1; CDR3 DNA: TGTGCCAGCAGCGTCTCGGGACAGGATGAAAAACTGTTTTTT; CDR3 protein: CASSVSGQDEKLFF
clone size: many; V gene: TRBV27; J gene: TRBJ1-4; D gene: .; CDR3 DNA: TGTGCCAGCAGCCGTGAAGGGGAGGAAAAACTGTTTTTT; CDR3 protein: CASSREGEEKLFF
clone size: many; V gene: TRBV7-2; J gene: TRBJ2-1; D gene: .; CDR3 DNA: TGTGCCAGCAGCTTAGAAGGGTCCTACAATGAGCAGTTCTTC; CDR3 protein: CASSLEGSYNEQFF
clone size: many; V gene: TRBV10-3; J gene: TRBJ2-5; D gene: TRBD2; CDR3 DNA: TGTGCCATCTCGCGGGGGGACCAAGAGACCCAGTACTTC; CDR3 protein: CAISRGDQETQYF
clone size: few; V gene: TRBV20-1; J gene: TRBJ1-2; D gene: TRBD1; CDR3 DNA: TGCAATTCCCTACTTCCGGGACAGGGTGGCGGCTACACCTTC; CDR3 protein: CNSLLPGQGGGYTF
clone size: .; V gene: TRBV6-1; J gene: TRBJ2-3; D gene: TRBD2; CDR3 DNA: TGTGCCAGCAGTGAACTACTAGCGGCCTACACAGATACGCAGTATTTT; CDR3 protein: CASSELLAAYTDTQYF
clone size: many; V gene: TRBV5-1; J gene: TRBJ2-2; D gene: TRBD2; CDR3 DNA: TGCGCCAGCAGCCCCCGACTAGCGGAAGCCGGGGAGCTGTTTTTT; CDR3 protein: CASSPRLAEAGELFF
clone size: .; V gene: TRBV20-1; J gene: TRBJ2-7; D gene: TRBD1; CDR3 DNA: TGCAGTGCTAGAGATCGAACAGGGGTTTACGAGCAGTACTTC; CDR3 protein: CSARDRTGVYEQYF
clone size: many; V gene: TRBV20-1; J gene: TRBJ2-3; D gene: TRBD2; CDR3 DNA: TGCAGTGCTGCTATAGCGGGGGGGCCTGGAGATACGCAGTATTTT; CDR3 protein: CSAAIAGGPGDTQYF
clone size: .; V gene: TRBV3-1; J gene: TRBJ2-1; D gene: TRBD2; CDR3 DNA: TGTGCCAGCAGCCGAGTAGCGGGGGGGTATGAGCAGTTCTTC; CDR3 protein: CASSRVAGGYEQFF
clone size: many; V gene: TRBV4-1; J gene: TRBJ1-1; D gene: .; CDR3 DNA: TGCGCCAGCAGCCAAGTGGGTGTAGGGAGAATGAACACTGAAGCTTTCTTT; CDR3 protein: CASSQVGVGRMNTEAFF
clone size: many; V gene: TRBV20-1; J gene: TRBJ2-2; D gene: .; CDR3 DNA: TGCAGTGCCGGCCAGGGGGGTAACACCGGGGAGCTGTTTTTT; CDR3 protein: CSAGQGGNTGELFF
clone size: .; V gene: TRBV18; J gene: TRBJ2-1; D gene: TRBD1; CDR3 DNA: TGTGCCAGCTCACCACCTATGGGGACAGGGAGGAATGAGCAGTTCTTC; CDR3 protein: CASSPPMGTGRNEQFF
clone size: many; V gene: TRBV6-4; J gene: TRBJ1-1; D gene: .; CDR3 DNA: TGTGCCAGCAGTGACTCGAGTCTGGCGGGAACTGAAGCTTTCTTT; CDR3 protein: CASSDSSLAGTEAFF
clone size: few; V gene: TRBV18; J gene: TRBJ2-6; D gene: TRBD1; CDR3 DNA: TGTGCCAGCTCACAACTGACAGGGGGCTCTGGGGCCAACGTCCTGACTTTC; CDR3 protein: CASSQLTGGSGANVLTF
clone size: few; V gene: TRBV7-6; J gene: TRBJ2-7; D gene: .; CDR3 DNA: TGTGCCAGCAGCTTACACGCGCGAGCCTACGAGCAGTACTTC; CDR3 protein: CASSLHARAYEQYF
clone size: few; V gene: TRBV5-1; J gene: TRBJ2-1; D gene: .; CDR3 DNA: TGCGCCAGCAGCACAGGGCGCCCGGCGGGTGAGCAGTTCTTC; CDR3 protein: CASSTGRPAGEQFF
clone size: few; V gene: TRBV9; J gene: TRBJ1-2; D gene: .; CDR3 DNA: TGTGCCAGCAGCGTTGACAGTCTGGGCGGCTACACCTTC; CDR3 protein: CASSVDSLGGYTF
clone size: many; V gene: TRBV12-3/TRBV12-4; J gene: TRBJ2-7; D gene: TRBD2; CDR3 DNA: TGTGCCAGCAGTCCCTACGGGGGGACCTACGAGCAGTACTTC; CDR3 protein: CASSPYGGTYEQYF
clone size: many; V gene: TRBV20-1; J gene: TRBJ2-2; D gene: TRBD1; CDR3 DNA: TGCGGATTGACTCCAGGGGGTGGCGGGGAGCTGTTTTTT; CDR3 protein: CGLTPGGGGELFF
clone size: few; V gene: TRBV19; J gene: TRBJ2-4; D gene: TRBD2; CDR3 DNA: TGTGCCAGTAGTATCGGACTAGGCATCCCCAAAAACATTCAGTACTTC; CDR3 protein: CASSIGLGIPKNIQYF
clone size: many; V gene: TRBV29-1; J gene: TRBJ2-7; D gene: TRBD1; CDR3 DNA: TGCAGCGTTGTACGACAGGGTTGGATCGACGAGCAGTACTTC; CDR3 protein: CSVVRQGWIDEQYF
clone size: few; V gene: TRBV6-5; J gene: TRBJ1-3; D gene: .; CDR3 DNA: TGTGCCAGCAGTACCGGACTCCTTCTCTCTGGAAACACCATATATTTT; CDR3 protein: CASSTGLLLSGNTIYF
clone size: few; V gene: TRBV15; J gene: TRBJ2-3; D gene: .; CDR3 DNA: TGTGCCACCAGCAGGGGGGACGCAGTTAGCACAGATACGCAGTATTTT; CDR3 protein: CATSRGDAVSTDTQYF
clone size: many; V gene: TRBV15; J gene: TRBJ1-1; D gene: .; CDR3 DNA: TGTGCCACCAGCAGAGGATATAGGAACACTGAAGCTTTCTTT; CDR3 protein: CATSRGYRNTEAFF
clone size: many; V gene: TRBV4-3; J gene: TRBJ2-5; D gene: TRBD1; CDR3 DNA: TGCGCCAGCAGCCAAGCGACAGGGGGCGGTCAGACCCAGTACTTC; CDR3 protein: CASSQATGGGQTQYF
clone size: .; V gene: TRBV25-1; J gene: TRBJ2-1; D gene: .; CDR3 DNA: TGTGCCAGCAGCTTGGGGCAGCACTGCAATGAGCAGTTCTTC; CDR3 protein: CASSLGQHCNEQFF
clone size: .; V gene: TRBV20-1; J gene: TRBJ2-1; D gene: TRBD2; CDR3 DNA: TGCAGTGCTGACGGACTAGCGGGGATCAATGAGCAGTTCTTC; CDR3 protein: CSADGLAGINEQFF